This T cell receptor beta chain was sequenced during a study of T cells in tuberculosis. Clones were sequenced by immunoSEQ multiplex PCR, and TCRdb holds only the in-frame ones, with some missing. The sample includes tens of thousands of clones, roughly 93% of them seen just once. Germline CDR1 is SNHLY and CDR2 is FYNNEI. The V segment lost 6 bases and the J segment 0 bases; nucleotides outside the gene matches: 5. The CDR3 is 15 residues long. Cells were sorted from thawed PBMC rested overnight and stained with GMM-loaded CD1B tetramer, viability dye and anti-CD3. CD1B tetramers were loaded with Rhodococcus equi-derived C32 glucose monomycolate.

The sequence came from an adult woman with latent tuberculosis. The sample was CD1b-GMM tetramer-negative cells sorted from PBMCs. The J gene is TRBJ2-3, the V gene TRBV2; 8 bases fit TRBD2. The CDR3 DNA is TGTGCCAGCAGGGATAGCGGGGTTAGCACAGATACGCAGTATTTT. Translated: CASRDSGVSTDTQYF.